These 7 T cell receptor beta chains were sequenced from one sample in a study of regulatory T cells in long-lasting Graves disease. Relying on iRepertoire HTBI primers and Arm-PCR of CDR3 regions, the team built TCR beta libraries. TCRdb recomputed calls from the multiplex PCR reads with MiXCR, one row per CDR3 protein. Of fewer than 650,000 distinct CDR3 sequences in the sample, about 15% were seen once. Described time point: newly diagnosed GD, antithyroid drugs for less than 3 months. Scientists built the TCR library using RNA that was extracted from PBMCs. These data also featured in a second study, about T cells in Graves' hyperthyroidism and ophthalmopathy.

The sequencing used peripheral blood mononuclear cells (PBMCs), collected at new diagnosis, from a patient treated with antithyroid drugs. All receptors derive from a woman in her twenties or thirties with Graves disease.

This CDR3 is CSARGARSGSSYEQYF. In DNA form, the CDR3 reads TGCAGTGCTAGGGGTGCGAGGAGCGGGAGTTCCTACGAGCAGTACTTC. This sequence joins TRBV20-1 and TRBJ2-7; 8 positions match TRBD2. CDR3 size: 16 residues. Trimming cost V 3 bases and J 1 base; bases outside gene matches: 11. Germline V gives CDR1 DFQATT, CDR2 SNEGSKA (reference sequence).

This clonotype was counted a few times. The gene calls are TRBV19 and TRBJ1-1, with D perhaps matching TRBD1 (5 bases). The CDR3 is 13 amino acids. Germline lookup yields CDR1 LNHDA and CDR2 SQIVND (reference sequence). Trimming removed 1 base at V and 11 bases at J, with 14 bases between. The CDR3 protein is CASSIGPEQDAFF. The CDR3 DNA reads as TGTGCCAGTAGTATAGGGCCGGAACAGGACGCTTTCTTT. Variable domain in full (rest from reference TRBV19 and TRBJ1-1): DGGITQSPKYLFRKEGQNVTLSCEQNLNHDAMYWYRQDPGQGLRLIYYSQIVNDFQKGDIAEGYSVSREKKESFPLTVTSAQKNPTAFYLCASSIGPEQDAFFGQGTRLTVV.

This chain links TRBV28 with TRBJ2-5; TRBD1 matches 8 bases. CDR1 and CDR2 (germline): MDHEN, SYDVKM. The CDR3 has 13 amino acids. V gave up 6 bases and J gave up 6 bases; unmatched junction bases: 6. CDR3 bases: TGTGCCAGCAGCGCGGACAGGGTGAAGACCCAGTACTTC. Its translation is CASSADRVKTQYF.

This clonotype showed up just a few times. V gene TRBV28 combines with J gene TRBJ1-5; D is undetermined. The CDR3 runs to 13 residues. Germline V gene sequence: CDR1 MDHEN, CDR2 SYDVKM. V was shortened by 5 bases and J by 4 bases, with 9 bases between the two germline ends. This CDR3 reads CASSGSVNQPQHF. For the CDR3, the DNA is TGTGCCAGCAGTGGGAGCGTTAATCAGCCCCAGCATTTT.

The V call is TRBV10-3, the J call TRBJ1-6, with TRBD1 matching over 7 bases. V was pared by 0 bases and J by 1 base, with 0 bases of the junction left unmatched. Germline loops: CDR1 ENHRY, CDR2 SYGVKD. The CDR3 spans 16 residues. The DNA for the CDR3 is TGTGCCATCAGTGAGTCGACAGGGTCCTATAATTCACCCCTCCACTTT. Amino acids: CAISESTGSYNSPLHF.

The sample holds a few counts of this clonotype. The chain couples TRBV7-6 to TRBJ1-6; D is unresolved. Trimming cost V 1 base and J 6 bases, with 10 bases left between them. CDR1 SGHVS and CDR2 FNYEAQ come from the germline V gene. The CDR3 consists of 15 residues. This CDR3 reads CASSLGETLNSPLHF. The CDR3 DNA sequence: TGTGCCAGCAGCTTAGGCGAGACACTTAATTCACCCCTCCACTTT.

This clonotype came up many times. Here the CDR3 DNA reads TGTGCCAGCAGGGGGTATATGGACAGCTATGGCTACACCTTC. Its translation is CASRGYMDSYGYTF. J is TRBJ1-2 and V is TRBV12-3 or TRBV12-4; possibly TRBD1 for D (6 bases). This CDR3 is 14 amino acids long. Trimming cost V 6 bases and J 4 bases, with 15 bases left between them.